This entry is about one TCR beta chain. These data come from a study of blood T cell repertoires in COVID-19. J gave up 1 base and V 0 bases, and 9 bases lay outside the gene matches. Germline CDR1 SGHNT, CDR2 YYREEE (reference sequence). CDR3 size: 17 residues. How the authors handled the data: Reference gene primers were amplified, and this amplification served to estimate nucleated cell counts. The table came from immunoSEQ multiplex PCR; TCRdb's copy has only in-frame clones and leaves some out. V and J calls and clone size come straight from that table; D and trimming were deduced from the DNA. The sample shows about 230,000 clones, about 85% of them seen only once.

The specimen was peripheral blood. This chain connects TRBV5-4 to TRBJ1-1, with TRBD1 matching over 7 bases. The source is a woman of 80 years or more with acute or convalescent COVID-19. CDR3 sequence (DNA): TGTGCCAGCAGCTTGGGGACAGGACGTAGGGCGAACACTGAAGCTTTCTTT. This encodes CASSLGTGRRANTEAFF.